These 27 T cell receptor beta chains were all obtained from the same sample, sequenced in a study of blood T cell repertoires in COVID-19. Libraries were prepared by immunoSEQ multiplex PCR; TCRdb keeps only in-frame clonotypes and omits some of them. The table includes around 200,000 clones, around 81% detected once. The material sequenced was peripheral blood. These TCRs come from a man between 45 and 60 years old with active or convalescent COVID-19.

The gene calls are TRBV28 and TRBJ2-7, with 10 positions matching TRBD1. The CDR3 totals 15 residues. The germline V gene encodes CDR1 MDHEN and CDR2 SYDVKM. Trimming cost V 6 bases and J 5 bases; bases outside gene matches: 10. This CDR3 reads CASSRPGQGRNEQYF. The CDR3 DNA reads TGTGCCAGCAGCCGACCGGGACAGGGGAGGAACGAGCAGTACTTC.

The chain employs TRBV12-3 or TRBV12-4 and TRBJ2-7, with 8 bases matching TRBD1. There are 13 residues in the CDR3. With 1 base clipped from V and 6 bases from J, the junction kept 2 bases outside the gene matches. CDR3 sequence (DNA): TGTGCCAGCAGTTTAGGCAGGGGGCGCGAGCAGTACTTC. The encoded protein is CASSLGRGREQYF.

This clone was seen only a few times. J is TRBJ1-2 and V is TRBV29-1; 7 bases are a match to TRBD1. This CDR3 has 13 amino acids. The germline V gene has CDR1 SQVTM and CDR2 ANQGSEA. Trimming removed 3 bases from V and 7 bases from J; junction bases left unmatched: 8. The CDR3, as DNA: TGCAGCGTTGATACAGGGGACGTTAGTGGCTACACCTTC. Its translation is CSVDTGDVSGYTF.

The CDR3 sequence: CASRGQGRQPQHF. The CDR3, as DNA: TGTGCCAGCAGGGGACAGGGGCGGCAGCCCCAGCATTTT. The chain joins TRBV6-5 to TRBJ1-5; the match to TRBD1 covers 10 bases. The CDR3 contains 13 residues. Germline CDR1 MNHEY, CDR2 SVGAGI. V dropped 6 bases and J dropped 7; count of bases not matched to a gene: 3.

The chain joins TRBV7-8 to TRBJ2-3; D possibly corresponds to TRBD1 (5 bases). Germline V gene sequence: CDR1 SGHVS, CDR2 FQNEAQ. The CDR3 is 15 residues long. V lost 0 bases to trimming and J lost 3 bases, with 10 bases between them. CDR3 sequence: CASSLASGYTDTQYF. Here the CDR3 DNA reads TGTGCCAGCAGCTTAGCGTCAGGGTATACAGATACGCAGTATTTT.

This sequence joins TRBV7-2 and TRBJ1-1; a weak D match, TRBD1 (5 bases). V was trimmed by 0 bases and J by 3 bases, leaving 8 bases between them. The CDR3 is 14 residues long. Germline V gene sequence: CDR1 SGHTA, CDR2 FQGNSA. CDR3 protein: CASSLALGHTEAFF. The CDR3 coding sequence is TGTGCCAGCAGCTTAGCGCTGGGGCACACTGAAGCTTTCTTT.

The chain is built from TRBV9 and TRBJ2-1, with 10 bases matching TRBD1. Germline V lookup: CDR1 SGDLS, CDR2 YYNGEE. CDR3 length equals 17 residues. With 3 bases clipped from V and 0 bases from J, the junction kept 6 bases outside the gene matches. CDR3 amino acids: CASSEGQGRSSYNEQFF. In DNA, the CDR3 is TGTGCCAGCAGCGAGGGACAGGGGCGAAGCTCCTACAATGAGCAGTTCTTC.

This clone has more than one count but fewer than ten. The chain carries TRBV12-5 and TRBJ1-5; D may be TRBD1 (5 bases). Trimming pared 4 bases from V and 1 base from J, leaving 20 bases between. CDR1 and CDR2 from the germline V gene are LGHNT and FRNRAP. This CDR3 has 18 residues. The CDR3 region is CASGSLLQGSRSNQPQHF. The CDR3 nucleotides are TGTGCTAGTGGTTCATTACTCCAGGGTAGCAGGAGCAATCAGCCCCAGCATTTT.

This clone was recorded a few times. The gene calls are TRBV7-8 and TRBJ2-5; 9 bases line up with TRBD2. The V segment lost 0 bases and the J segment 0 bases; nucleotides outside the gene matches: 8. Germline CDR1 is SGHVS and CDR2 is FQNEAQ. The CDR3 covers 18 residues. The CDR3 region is CASSLALAGGLYQETQYF. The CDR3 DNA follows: TGTGCCAGCAGCTTAGCTCTCGCGGGGGGGCTGTACCAAGAGACCCAGTACTTC.

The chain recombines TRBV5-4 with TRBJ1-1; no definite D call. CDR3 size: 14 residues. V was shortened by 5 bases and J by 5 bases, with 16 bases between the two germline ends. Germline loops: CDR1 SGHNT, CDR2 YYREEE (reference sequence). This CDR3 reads CASSRESLGTEAFF. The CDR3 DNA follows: TGTGCCAGCAGTCGGGAGAGCCTCGGGACTGAAGCTTTCTTT.

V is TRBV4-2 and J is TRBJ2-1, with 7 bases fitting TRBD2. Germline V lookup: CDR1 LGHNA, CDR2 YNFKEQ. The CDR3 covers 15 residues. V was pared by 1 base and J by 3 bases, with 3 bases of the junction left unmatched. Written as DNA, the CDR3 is TGTGCCAGCAGCCAAGTGCTAGCGGTCTACAATGAGCAGTTCTTC. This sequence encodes CASSQVLAVYNEQFF.

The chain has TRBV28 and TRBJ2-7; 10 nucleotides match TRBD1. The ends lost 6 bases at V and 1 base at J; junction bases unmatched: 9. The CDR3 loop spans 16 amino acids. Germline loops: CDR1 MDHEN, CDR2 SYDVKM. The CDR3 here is CASSLRQGASSYEQYF. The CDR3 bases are TGTGCCAGCAGCCTACGACAGGGGGCCTCTTCCTACGAGCAGTACTTC.

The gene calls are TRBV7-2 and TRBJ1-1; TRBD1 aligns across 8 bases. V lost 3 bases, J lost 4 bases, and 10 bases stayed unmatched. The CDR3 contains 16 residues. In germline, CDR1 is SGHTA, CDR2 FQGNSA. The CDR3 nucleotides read TGTGCCAGCAGCTTGAAGACCGGGACAGGCAGCACTGAAGCTTTCTTT. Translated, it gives CASSLKTGTGSTEAFF.

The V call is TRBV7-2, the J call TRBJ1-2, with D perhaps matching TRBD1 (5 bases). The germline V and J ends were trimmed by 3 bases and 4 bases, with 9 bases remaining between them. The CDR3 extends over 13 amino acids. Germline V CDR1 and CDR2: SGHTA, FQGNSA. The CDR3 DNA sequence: TGTGCCAGCAGCTTTGGGGGGTCCTATGGCTACACCTTC. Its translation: CASSFGGSYGYTF.

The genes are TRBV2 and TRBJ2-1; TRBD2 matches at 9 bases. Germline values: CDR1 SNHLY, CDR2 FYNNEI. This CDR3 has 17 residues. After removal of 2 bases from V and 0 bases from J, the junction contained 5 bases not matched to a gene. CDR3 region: CASSELAGRSSYNEQFF. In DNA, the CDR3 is TGTGCCAGCAGTGAACTAGCGGGAAGGTCCTCCTACAATGAGCAGTTCTTC.

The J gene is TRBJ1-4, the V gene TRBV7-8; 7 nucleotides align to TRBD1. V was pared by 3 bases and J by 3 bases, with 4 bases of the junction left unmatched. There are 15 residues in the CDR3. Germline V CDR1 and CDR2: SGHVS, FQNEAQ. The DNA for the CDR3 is TGTGCCAGCAGCTTTACAGGGGTCCCTAATGAAAAACTGTTTTTT. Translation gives CASSFTGVPNEKLFF.

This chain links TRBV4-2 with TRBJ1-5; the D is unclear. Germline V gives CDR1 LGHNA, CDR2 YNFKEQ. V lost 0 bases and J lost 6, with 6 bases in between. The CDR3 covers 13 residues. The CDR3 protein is CASSQDSRQPQHF. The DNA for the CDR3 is TGTGCCAGCAGCCAAGATTCGCGTCAGCCCCAGCATTTT.

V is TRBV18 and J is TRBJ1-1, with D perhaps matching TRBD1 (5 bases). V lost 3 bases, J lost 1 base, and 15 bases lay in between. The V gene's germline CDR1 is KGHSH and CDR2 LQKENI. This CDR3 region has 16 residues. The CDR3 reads CASSPLAGTSNTEAFF. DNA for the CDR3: TGTGCCAGCTCACCGTTGGCCGGGACTTCGAACACTGAAGCTTTCTTT.

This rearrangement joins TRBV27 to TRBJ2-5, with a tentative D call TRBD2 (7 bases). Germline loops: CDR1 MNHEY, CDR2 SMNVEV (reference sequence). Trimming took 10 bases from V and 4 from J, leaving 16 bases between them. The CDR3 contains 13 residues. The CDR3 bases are TGTGCCACCTGGAGGGGGGGGCGAGAGACCCAGTACTTC. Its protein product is CATWRGGRETQYF.

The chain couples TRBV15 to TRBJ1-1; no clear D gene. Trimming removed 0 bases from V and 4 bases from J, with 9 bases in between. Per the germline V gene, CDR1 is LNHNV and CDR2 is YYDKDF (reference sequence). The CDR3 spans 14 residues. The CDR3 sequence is CATSRDLAATEAFF. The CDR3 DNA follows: TGTGCCACCAGCAGAGATCTAGCTGCCACTGAAGCTTTCTTT.

CDR3 in DNA: TGTGCCAGCAGCTATGGACAGGGAAGGGGTACCGGGGAGCTGTTTTTT. It is translated as CASSYGQGRGTGELFF. The rearrangement joins TRBV3-1 (or the pseudogene TRBV3-2) to TRBJ2-2, with 8 bases identical to TRBD1. Germline values: CDR1 LGHDT, CDR2 YNNKEL (reference sequence). V gave up 5 bases and J gave up 5 bases; unmatched junction bases: 10. CDR3 size: 16 residues.

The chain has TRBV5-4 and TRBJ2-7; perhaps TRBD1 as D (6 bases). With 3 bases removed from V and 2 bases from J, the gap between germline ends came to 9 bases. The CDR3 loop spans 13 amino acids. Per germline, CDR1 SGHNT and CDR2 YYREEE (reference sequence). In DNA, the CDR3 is TGTGCCAGCAGCTGGGGGACAACCTACGAGCAGTACTTC. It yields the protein CASSWGTTYEQYF.

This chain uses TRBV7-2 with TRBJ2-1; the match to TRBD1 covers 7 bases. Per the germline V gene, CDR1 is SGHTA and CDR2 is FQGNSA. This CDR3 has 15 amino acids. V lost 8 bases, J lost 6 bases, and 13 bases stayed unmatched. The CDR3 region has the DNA TGTGCCAGCTTCATCCGGGACAGACAGACCAATGAGCAGTTCTTC. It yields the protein CASFIRDRQTNEQFF.

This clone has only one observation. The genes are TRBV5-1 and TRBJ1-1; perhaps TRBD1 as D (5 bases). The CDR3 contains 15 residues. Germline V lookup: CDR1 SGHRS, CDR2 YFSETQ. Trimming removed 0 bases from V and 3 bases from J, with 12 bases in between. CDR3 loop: CASSLGSGRDTEAFF. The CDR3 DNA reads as TGCGCCAGCAGCTTGGGTAGCGGCAGGGACACTGAAGCTTTCTTT.

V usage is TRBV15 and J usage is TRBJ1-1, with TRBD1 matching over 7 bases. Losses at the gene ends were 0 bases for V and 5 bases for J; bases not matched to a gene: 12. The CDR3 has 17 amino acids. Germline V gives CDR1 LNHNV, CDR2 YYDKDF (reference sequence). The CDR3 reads CATSRDNRGDFLTEAFF. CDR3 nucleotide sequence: TGTGCCACCAGCAGAGATAACAGGGGTGATTTCCTAACTGAAGCTTTCTTT.

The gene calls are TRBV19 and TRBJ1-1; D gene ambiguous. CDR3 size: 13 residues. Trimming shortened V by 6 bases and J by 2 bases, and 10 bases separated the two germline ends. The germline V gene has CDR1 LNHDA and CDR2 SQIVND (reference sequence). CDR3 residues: CASRYTANTEAFF. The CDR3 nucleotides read TGTGCCAGTAGGTACACAGCTAACACTGAAGCTTTCTTT.

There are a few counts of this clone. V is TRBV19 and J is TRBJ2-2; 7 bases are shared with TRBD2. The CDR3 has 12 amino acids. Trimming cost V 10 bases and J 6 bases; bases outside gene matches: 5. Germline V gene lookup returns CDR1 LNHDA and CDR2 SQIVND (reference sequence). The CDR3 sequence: CATTAGAGELFF. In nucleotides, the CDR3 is TGTGCCACCACGGCGGGGGCCGGGGAGCTGTTTTTT.